The sequence of this T cell receptor (beta chain) was determined in a study of T cell responses to AZD1222 COVID-19 vaccine. Study overall: Researchers grouped second doses given at about 4 or about 12 weeks into one pool. The study's findings and limits: Among spike-specific TCRs, nearly half reportedly target unmutated variant regions. At baseline, seropositivity was found in only six or seven AZD1222 recipients.

This CDR3 spans 15 amino acids. The germline V gene encodes CDR1 SGHVS and CDR2 FQNEAQ. With 1 base clipped from V and 4 bases from J, the junction kept 6 bases outside the gene matches. This clone was seen only a few times. Its specificity is unknown. Clones were read by immunoSEQ multiplex PCR, and TCRdb kept only the in-frame ones, dropping some. The table includes 90,000 to 100,000 clones, approximately 88% detected once. The clonotype comes from an adult in good health. The chain links TRBV7-8 to TRBJ1-2; TRBD1 matches 7 bases. Sequenced here: peripheral blood, sampled on day 0 of AZD1222 vaccination. The CDR3 DNA reads TGTGCCAGCAGCTTAGGACAGGGATGGAGCTATGGCTACACCTTC. Amino acids: CASSLGQGWSYGYTF. The full variable domain, rest sourced from reference TRBV7-8 and TRBJ1-2, is GAGVSQSPRYKVAKRGQDVALRCDPISGHVSLFWYQQALGQGPEFLTYFQNEAQLDKSGLPSDRFFAERPEGSVSTLKIQRTQQEDSAVYLCASSLGQGWSYGYTFGSGTRLTVV.